The 26 T cell receptor beta chains below were found in one sample sequenced in a study of blood T cell repertoires in COVID-19. Repertoires were generated with immunoSEQ multiplex PCR, while TCRdb's copy carries only in-frame clones and drops some. The sample carries 95,000 to 150,000 clones, 90% recorded once. Specimen: peripheral blood. The receptors derive from a woman aged 60 to 75 with COVID-19, enrolled during active disease.

This chain joins TRBV7-2 and TRBJ2-5, with 10 bases fitting TRBD2. Germline loops: CDR1 SGHTA, CDR2 FQGNSA. The length of the CDR3 is 14 residues. V lost 5 bases, J lost 9 bases, and 9 bases stayed unmatched. The CDR3 bases are TGTGCCAGCAGCCGCACTCAGCGGGGGGGCTCCCAGTACTTC. Protein sequence: CASSRTQRGGSQYF.

This clone appeared once. The chain joins TRBV11-2 to TRBJ1-5, with D perhaps TRBD1 (5 bases). This CDR3 has 13 amino acids. V was cut by 1 base and J by 7 bases, with 8 bases left in between. Germline loops: CDR1 SGHAT, CDR2 FQNNGV. CDR3 residues: CASSLGGEQPQHF. CDR3 DNA: TGTGCCAGCAGCTTAGGGGGGGAGCAGCCCCAGCATTTT.

As DNA, the CDR3 is TGTGCCAGCAGCCACCCCAAGGTTACGGGGGTGTGCTACGAGCAGTACTTC. It specifies CASSHPKVTGVCYEQYF. The chain employs TRBV4-2 and TRBJ2-7; D might be TRBD2 (6 bases). The CDR3 has 17 residues. The V end lost 3 bases, the J end lost 3 bases, and 21 bases lay between the germline ends. Per germline, CDR1 LGHNA and CDR2 YNFKEQ.

The rearrangement uses TRBV13 and TRBJ1-2; 9 bases align to TRBD1. Germline-derived CDR1 and CDR2 are PRHDT and FYEKMQ (reference sequence). Unmatched junction bases numbered 9, after V lost 5 bases and J lost 5 bases. This CDR3 spans 15 amino acids. Written as DNA, the CDR3 is TGTGCCAGCAGCATCGCCGGGACAGGGTTGTATGGCTACACCTTC. Translated, it gives CASSIAGTGLYGYTF.

V usage is TRBV5-4 and J usage is TRBJ2-1; TRBD2 matches at 8 bases. This CDR3 has 16 residues. The V and J ends lost 0 bases and 0 bases, in that order; junction bases with no gene match: 2. CDR1 and CDR2 (germline): SGHNT, YYREEE (reference sequence). The CDR3 DNA sequence: TGTGCCAGCAGCTTGGGGACTAGCAGCTCCTACAATGAGCAGTTCTTC. Protein: CASSLGTSSSYNEQFF. The entire variable domain, with the rest obtained from reference TRBV5-4 and TRBJ2-1, is as follows: ETGVTQSPTHLIKTRGQQVTLRCSSQSGHNTVSWYQQALGQGPQFIFQYYREEENGRGNFPPRFSGLQFPNYSSELNVNALELDDSALYLCASSLGTSSSYNEQFFGPGTRLTVL.

V and J are TRBV27 and TRBJ2-5, with D possibly being TRBD2 (6 bases). Looked up from germline, CDR1 is MNHEY and CDR2 is SMNVEV (reference sequence). The CDR3 length is 15 residues. Trimming took 5 bases from V and 4 from J, leaving 17 bases between them. The CDR3 loop reads CASSHRGGGLETQYF. The CDR3 coding sequence is TGTGCCAGCAGTCATAGGGGCGGAGGGCTAGAGACCCAGTACTTC.

V usage is TRBV5-8 and J usage is TRBJ1-2; D is possibly TRBD1 (5 bases). This CDR3 contains 15 residues. Trimming pared 0 bases from V and 0 bases from J, leaving 9 bases between. Germline V gene lookup returns CDR1 SGHTS and CDR2 YDEGEE. CDR3 region: CASSLDGRANYGYTF. Written as DNA, the CDR3 is TGTGCCAGCAGCTTGGATGGCAGGGCTAACTATGGCTACACCTTC.

The CDR3 region is CASSLADRGYGYTF. DNA of the CDR3: TGTGCCAGCAGCTTAGCGGACAGAGGCTATGGCTACACCTTC. The chain carries TRBV11-2 and TRBJ1-2; D perhaps matches TRBD1 (6 bases). The germline V gene has CDR1 SGHAT and CDR2 FQNNGV. The CDR3 runs 14 residues. Trimming removed 1 base at V and 4 bases at J, with 10 bases between.

The gene calls are TRBV28 and TRBJ1-2, with a weak D call TRBD1 (6 bases). V was pared by 4 bases and J by 3 bases, with 15 bases between. CDR3 length equals 15 residues. Germline CDR1 and CDR2: MDHEN and SYDVKM. The CDR3 DNA reads TGTGCCAGCAGTTCGCCGAGGGGGGGAGACTATGGCTACACCTTC. As protein: CASSSPRGGDYGYTF.

This chain connects TRBV5-1 to TRBJ1-1; tentative D call: TRBD1 (5 bases). Per germline, CDR1 SGHRS and CDR2 YFSETQ. V was clipped by 3 bases and J by 0 bases, with 6 bases between them. The CDR3 spans 13 residues. The CDR3: CASSSTVNTEAFF. The DNA of the CDR3 is TGCGCCAGCAGCTCGACAGTGAACACTGAAGCTTTCTTT.

This sequence joins TRBV5-1 and TRBJ1-2; maybe TRBD1 (6 bases). From germline, CDR1 is SGHRS and CDR2 YFSETQ. The CDR3 is 14 amino acids. Trimming took off 4 bases at V and 7 bases at J, with 17 bases between the two ends. The CDR3 sequence is CASSPETGFGGYTF. As DNA, the CDR3 is TGCGCCAGCAGCCCGGAAACAGGGTTTGGTGGCTACACCTTC.

The chain recombines TRBV6-6 with TRBJ1-5, with 8 positions matching TRBD1. The V segment lost 6 bases and the J segment 3 bases; nucleotides outside the gene matches: 7. The CDR3 is 15 residues long. Germline CDR1 MNHNY, CDR2 SVGAGI (reference sequence). As DNA, the CDR3 is TGTGCCAGCAGCCAAACAGGGGGATCCAATCAGCCCCAGCATTTT. The encoded protein is CASSQTGGSNQPQHF.

The genes are TRBV5-6 and TRBJ2-1; 7 bases align to TRBD1. V trimming: 4 bases; J trimming: 5 bases; junction bases outside the gene matches: 9. Germline V lookup: CDR1 SGHDT, CDR2 YYEEEE. This CDR3 is 15 amino acids long. CDR3 sequence: CASSLTKQGNNEQFF. The DNA for the CDR3 is TGTGCCAGCAGCCTAACCAAACAGGGGAACAATGAGCAGTTCTTC.

The gene calls are TRBV5-4 and TRBJ2-3, with 7 bases identical to TRBD2. After removal of 2 bases from V and 3 bases from J, the junction contained 3 bases not matched to a gene. The CDR3 has 14 residues. Germline V gene lookup returns CDR1 SGHNT and CDR2 YYREEE (reference sequence). DNA of the CDR3: TGTGCCAGCAGCTTTGGGCGGGGGACAGATACGCAGTATTTT. Translating it yields CASSFGRGTDTQYF.

This clone was recorded only once. The chain is built from TRBV5-4 and TRBJ1-3; weak D call: TRBD1 (6 bases). The CDR3 has 14 residues. Per the germline V gene, CDR1 is SGHNT and CDR2 is YYREEE (reference sequence). Trimming stripped 4 bases from V and 4 bases from J, with 12 bases between. CDR3 loop: CASSLQGTGNTIYF. Written as DNA, the CDR3 is TGTGCCAGCAGCCTGCAGGGGACCGGAAACACCATATATTTT.

The chain combines TRBV6-2 or TRBV6-3 with TRBJ1-2, with TRBD1 matching over 7 bases. Trimming cost V 4 bases and J 6 bases; bases outside gene matches: 5. CDR1 is MNHEY and CDR2 is SVGEGT in the germline V gene. The CDR3 is 13 amino acids. The CDR3 region has the DNA TGTGCCAGCAGTTTGAACAGGGGTGATGGCTACACCTTC. Amino acids: CASSLNRGDGYTF.

The chain couples TRBV30 to TRBJ1-2, with a possible D match to TRBD1 (5 bases). Between the trimmed V and J ends, which lost 0 bases and 6 bases, there was a span of 17 bases. The CDR3 is 15 amino acids. Germline lookup yields CDR1 GTSNPN and CDR2 SVGIG (reference sequence). CDR3 residues: CAWSVVGGQGDGYTF. The DNA of the CDR3 is TGTGCCTGGAGTGTAGTCGGGGGTCAGGGAGATGGCTACACCTTC.

In its sample, this clone was seen once. This sequence joins TRBV12-3 or TRBV12-4 and TRBJ1-1, with D unclear. The CDR3 contains 12 residues. V dropped 6 bases and J dropped 2 bases, with 7 bases sitting between them. The CDR3 reads CASRIPNTEAFF. The CDR3 nucleotides read TGTGCCAGCAGAATTCCTAACACTGAAGCTTTCTTT.

The V gene is TRBV6-5, the J gene TRBJ1-2, with D unclear. Germline lookup yields CDR1 MNHEY and CDR2 SVGAGI. V lost 2 bases and J lost 8, with 9 bases in between. The CDR3 loop spans 12 amino acids. For the CDR3, the DNA is TGTGCCAGCAGTTACAGAGGGAGCGGCTACACCTTC. Translating gives CASSYRGSGYTF.

This clone was detected once. The genes are TRBV25-1 and TRBJ1-6, with a tentative D call TRBD1 (5 bases). CDR1 is MGHDK, CDR2 SYGVNS, per germline. The CDR3 runs 15 residues. V was trimmed by 1 base and J by 9 bases, leaving 13 bases between them. CDR3 sequence reads: CASSESQGGSSPLHF. DNA for the CDR3: TGTGCCAGCAGTGAATCCCAGGGAGGAAGTTCACCCCTCCACTTT.

This chain uses TRBV21-1 with TRBJ2-3; TRBD1, the D gene given by the table, was not confirmed from the DNA. TRBV21-1 is recorded as a pseudogene. The CDR3 has 11 amino acids. Here the CDR3 DNA reads TGTGCCAGCAGCCGTCAGGCCTCGCAATATTTT. It encodes CASSRQASQYF.

A remark on this clone: Because the CDR3's place on the DNA is in doubt, the DNA is left out and the CDR3 is given as listed by TCRdb. The chain couples TRBV12-3 or TRBV12-4 to TRBJ1-1. Both ends counted, the CDR3 spans 12 residues. The CDR3 loop is CASSFGRGAGSF.

The CDR3: CASSQAIGTSQETQYF. In DNA, the CDR3 is TGTGCCAGCAGCCAAGCCATCGGGACATCTCAAGAGACCCAGTACTTC. The chain joins TRBV14 to TRBJ2-5; D possibly corresponds to TRBD1 (6 bases). The CDR3 is 16 residues long. The V end lost 1 base, the J end lost 2 bases, and 14 bases lay between the germline ends. The germline CDR1 and CDR2 sequences are SGHDN and FVKESK.

V is TRBV6-4 and J is TRBJ1-1, with TRBD1 identical over 11 bases. Germline loops: CDR1 MRHNA, CDR2 SNTAGT. CDR3 length: 15 amino acids. Trimming took 11 bases from V and 0 from J; bases not matched to a gene: 8. The CDR3 DNA reads as TGTGCCGGACAGGGGGCGGTTTGCATGAACACTGAAGCTTTCTTT. This gives the protein CAGQGAVCMNTEAFF.

V usage is TRBV24-1 and J usage is TRBJ1-1; TRBD1 aligns across 11 bases. Germline assignment: CDR1 KGHDR and CDR2 SFDVKD. The CDR3 is 17 amino acids. V dropped 4 bases and J dropped 5; count of bases not matched to a gene: 11. This chain's CDR3 is CATSEDRGRFVWTEAFF. The CDR3 region has the DNA TGTGCCACCAGTGAGGACAGGGGGCGATTTGTGTGGACTGAAGCTTTCTTT.

The CDR3 loop is CASSFQGSSTGELFF. For the CDR3, the DNA is TGTGCCAGCAGCTTCCAGGGATCGAGCACCGGGGAGCTGTTTTTT. The chain is built from TRBV7-9 and TRBJ2-2; D is perhaps TRBD1 (5 bases). Trimming removed 3 bases from V and 4 bases from J, with 12 bases in between. Germline CDR1 reads SEHNR; CDR2 reads FQNEAQ (reference sequence). The CDR3 has 15 residues. Drawing the rest from reference TRBV7-9 and TRBJ2-2, the complete variable domain is DTGVSQNPRHKITKRGQNVTFRCDPISEHNRLYWYRQTLGQGPEFLTYFQNEAQLEKSRLLSDRFSAERPKGSFSTLEIQRTEQGDSAMYLCASSFQGSSTGELFFGEGSRLTVL.